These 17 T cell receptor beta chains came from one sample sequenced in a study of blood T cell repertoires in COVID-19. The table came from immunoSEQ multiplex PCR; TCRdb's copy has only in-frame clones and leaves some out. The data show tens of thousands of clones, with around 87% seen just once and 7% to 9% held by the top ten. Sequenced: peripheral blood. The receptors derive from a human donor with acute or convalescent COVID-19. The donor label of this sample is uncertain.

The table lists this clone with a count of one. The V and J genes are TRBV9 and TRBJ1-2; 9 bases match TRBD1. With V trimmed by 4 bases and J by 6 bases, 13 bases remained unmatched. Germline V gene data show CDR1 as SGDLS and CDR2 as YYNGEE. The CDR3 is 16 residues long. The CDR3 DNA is TGTGCCAGCAGCTCCAACCCCGGGACAGGGTTTCATGGCTACACCTTC. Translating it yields CASSSNPGTGFHGYTF.

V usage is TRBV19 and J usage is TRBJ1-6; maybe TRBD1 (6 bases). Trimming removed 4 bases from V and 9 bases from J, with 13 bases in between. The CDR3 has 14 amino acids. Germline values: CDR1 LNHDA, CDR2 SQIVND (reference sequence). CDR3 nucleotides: TGTGCCAGTAGTACACAGGGTTCGAGTTCACCCCTCCACTTT. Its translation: CASSTQGSSSPLHF. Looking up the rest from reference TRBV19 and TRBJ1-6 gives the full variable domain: DGGITQSPKYLFRKEGQNVTLSCEQNLNHDAMYWYRQDPGQGLRLIYYSQIVNDFQKGDIAEGYSVSREKKESFPLTVTSAQKNPTAFYLCASSTQGSSSPLHFGNGTRLTVT.

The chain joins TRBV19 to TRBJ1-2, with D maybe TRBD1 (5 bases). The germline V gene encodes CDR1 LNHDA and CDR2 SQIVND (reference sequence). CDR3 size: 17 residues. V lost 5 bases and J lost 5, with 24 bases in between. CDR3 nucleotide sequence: TGTGCCAGTAGTCTAAGTTCCCGCCTAGGGGCTGGGTATGGCTACACCTTC. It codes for CASSLSSRLGAGYGYTF.

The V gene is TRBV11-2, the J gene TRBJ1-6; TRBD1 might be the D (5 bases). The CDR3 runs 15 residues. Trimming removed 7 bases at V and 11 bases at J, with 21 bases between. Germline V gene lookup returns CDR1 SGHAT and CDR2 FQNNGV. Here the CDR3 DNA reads TGTGCCAGCATCCCCCGCAGGCCGGGGGGGGCACCCCTCCACTTT. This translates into CASIPRRPGGAPLHF.

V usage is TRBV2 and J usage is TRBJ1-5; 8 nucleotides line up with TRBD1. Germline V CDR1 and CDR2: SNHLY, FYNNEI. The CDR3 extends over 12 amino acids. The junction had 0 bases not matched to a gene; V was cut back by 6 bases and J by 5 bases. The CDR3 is CASRQGDQPQHF. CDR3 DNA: TGTGCCAGCAGACAGGGGGATCAGCCCCAGCATTTT. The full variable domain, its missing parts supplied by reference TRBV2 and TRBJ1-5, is EPEVTQTPSHQVTQMGQEVILRCVPISNHLYFYWYRQILGQKVEFLVSFYNNEISEKSEIFDDQFSVERPDGSNFTLKIRSTKLEDSAMYFCASRQGDQPQHFGDGTRLSIL.

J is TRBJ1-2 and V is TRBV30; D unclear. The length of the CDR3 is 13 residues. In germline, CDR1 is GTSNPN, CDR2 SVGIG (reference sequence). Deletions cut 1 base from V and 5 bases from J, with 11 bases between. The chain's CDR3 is CAWSELSGYGYTF. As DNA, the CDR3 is TGTGCCTGGAGTGAATTATCCGGTTATGGCTACACCTTC. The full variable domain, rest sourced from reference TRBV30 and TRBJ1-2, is SQTIHQWPATLVQPVGSPLSLECTVEGTSNPNLYWYRQAAGRGLQLLFYSVGIGQISSEVPQNLSASRPQDRQFILSSKKLLLSDSGFYLCAWSELSGYGYTFGSGTRLTVV.

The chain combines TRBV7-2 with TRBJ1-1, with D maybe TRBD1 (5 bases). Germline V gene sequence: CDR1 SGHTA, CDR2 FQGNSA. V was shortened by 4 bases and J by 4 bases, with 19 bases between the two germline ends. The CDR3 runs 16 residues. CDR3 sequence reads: CASSSYRTGGSTEAFF. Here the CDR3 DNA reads TGTGCCAGCAGCTCATATCGGACGGGGGGGAGCACTGAAGCTTTCTTT.

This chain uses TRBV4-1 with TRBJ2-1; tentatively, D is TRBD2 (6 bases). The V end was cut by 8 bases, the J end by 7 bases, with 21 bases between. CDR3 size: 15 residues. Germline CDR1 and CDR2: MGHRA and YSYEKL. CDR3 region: CASGQRASGTNEQFF. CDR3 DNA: TGCGCCAGCGGTCAGCGGGCATCGGGGACGAATGAGCAGTTCTTC.

The CDR3 bases are TGTGCCAGCAGGAGGGCGGGGGCGGAGACCCAGTACTTC. Translation: CASRRAGAETQYF. The genes are TRBV7-2 and TRBJ2-5, with D maybe TRBD2 (7 bases). The ends were cut back, 6 bases at V and 5 bases at J, with 13 bases in the middle. This CDR3 is built from 13 residues. Germline V CDR1 and CDR2: SGHTA, FQGNSA.

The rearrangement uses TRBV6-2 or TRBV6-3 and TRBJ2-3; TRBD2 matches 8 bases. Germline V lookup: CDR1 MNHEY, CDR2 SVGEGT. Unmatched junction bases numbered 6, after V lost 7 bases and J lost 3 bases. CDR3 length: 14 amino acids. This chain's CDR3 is CASTPSGGTDTQYF. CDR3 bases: TGTGCCAGCACCCCGAGCGGGGGAACAGATACGCAGTATTTT.

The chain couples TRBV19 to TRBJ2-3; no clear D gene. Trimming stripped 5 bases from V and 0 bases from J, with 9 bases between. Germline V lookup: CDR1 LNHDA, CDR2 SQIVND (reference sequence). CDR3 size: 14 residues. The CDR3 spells CASSLGPSTDTQYF. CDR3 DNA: TGTGCCAGTAGTCTAGGGCCGAGCACAGATACGCAGTATTTT.

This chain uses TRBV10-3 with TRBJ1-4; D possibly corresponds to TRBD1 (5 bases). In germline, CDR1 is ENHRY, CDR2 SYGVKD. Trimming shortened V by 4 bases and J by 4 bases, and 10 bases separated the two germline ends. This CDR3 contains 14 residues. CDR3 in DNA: TGTGCCATCAGTGGCGACAGCGATAATGAAAAACTGTTTTTT. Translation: CAISGDSDNEKLFF.

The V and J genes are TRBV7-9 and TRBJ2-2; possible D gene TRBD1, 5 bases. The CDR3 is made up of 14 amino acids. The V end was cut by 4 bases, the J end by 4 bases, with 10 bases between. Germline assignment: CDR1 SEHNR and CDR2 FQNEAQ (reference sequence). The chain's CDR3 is CASSSRVITGELFF. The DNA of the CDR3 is TGTGCCAGCAGCTCCAGGGTAATCACCGGGGAGCTGTTTTTT.

The CDR3, as DNA: TGCAGCGAATTAGCGGGGAGCACAGATACGCAGTATTTT. As protein: CSELAGSTDTQYF. V usage is TRBV29-1 and J usage is TRBJ2-3; 8 positions match TRBD2. From germline, CDR1 is SQVTM and CDR2 ANQGSEA. V lost 7 bases, J lost 0 bases, and 3 bases stayed unmatched. CDR3 length: 13 amino acids.

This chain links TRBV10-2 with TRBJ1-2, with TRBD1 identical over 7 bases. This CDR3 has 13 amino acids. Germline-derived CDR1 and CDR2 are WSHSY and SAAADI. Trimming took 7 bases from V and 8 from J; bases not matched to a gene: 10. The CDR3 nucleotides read TGCGCCAGCACTCGGGACAGCACTAGCGGCTACACCTTC. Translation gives CASTRDSTSGYTF.

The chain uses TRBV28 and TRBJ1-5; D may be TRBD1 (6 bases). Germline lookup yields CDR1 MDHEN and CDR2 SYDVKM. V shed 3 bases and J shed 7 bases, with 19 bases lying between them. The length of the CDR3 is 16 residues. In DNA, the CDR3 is TGTGCCAGCAGTTTCGACAGGAAACAGGGCAGGCAGCCCCAGCATTTT. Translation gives CASSFDRKQGRQPQHF.

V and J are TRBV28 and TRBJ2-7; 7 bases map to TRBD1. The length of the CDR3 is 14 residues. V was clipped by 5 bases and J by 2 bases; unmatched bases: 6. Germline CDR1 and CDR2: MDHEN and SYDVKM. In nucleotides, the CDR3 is TGTGCCAGCAGTCTAACAGGGGCTCCCTACGAGCAGTACTTC. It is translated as CASSLTGAPYEQYF. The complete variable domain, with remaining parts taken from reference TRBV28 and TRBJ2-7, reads DVKVTQSSRYLVKRTGEKVFLECVQDMDHENMFWYRQDPGLGLRLIYFSYDVKMKEKGDIPEGYSVSREKKERFSLILESASTNQTSMYLCASSLTGAPYEQYFGPGTRLTVT.